A selection of T cell receptor beta chains follows, all from one sample in a study of blood T cell repertoires in COVID-19. Assay used: immunoSEQ multiplex PCR; TCRdb lists only in-frame clones, some missing. The sample consists of over 70,000 clones, almost 85% of them appearing once. The source material was peripheral blood. These receptor sequences come from a man aged 60 to 75 with acute or convalescent COVID-19. Each CDR3 is given with its conserved first and last residue. A D gene is named only where the DNA matches it firmly. Expanded clones are given a class, and other clones once, few, many or no size at all.

d_call: .
clone_size: .
v_call: TRBV4-3
j_call: TRBJ1-1
cdr3_aa: CASSQGTIRPEAFF
cdr3_nt: TGCGCCAGCAGCCAGGGGACAATCCGCCCTGAAGCTTTCTTT

d_call: .
clone_size: once
v_call: TRBV9
j_call: TRBJ2-2
cdr3_aa: CASSVVAGGELFF
cdr3_nt: TGTGCCAGCAGCGTAGTAGCTGGCGGGGAGCTGTTTTTT

d_call: .
clone_size: .
v_call: TRBV18
j_call: TRBJ1-5
cdr3_aa: CASSRGGRGNQPQHF
cdr3_nt: TGTGCCAGCTCACGGGGCGGTAGAGGTAATCAGCCCCAGCATTTT

d_call: TRBD1
clone_size: .
v_call: TRBV5-1
j_call: TRBJ1-1
cdr3_aa: CASTRTGTANTEAFF
cdr3_nt: TGCGCCAGCACACGAACCGGGACAGCGAACACTGAAGCTTTCTTT

d_call: TRBD1
clone_size: .
v_call: TRBV28
j_call: TRBJ1-2
cdr3_aa: CASRGQGTVSLGYGYTF
cdr3_nt: TGTGCCAGCAGGGGACAGGGTACTGTATCCCTCGGCTATGGCTACACCTTC

d_call: .
clone_size: .
v_call: TRBV27
j_call: TRBJ2-7
cdr3_aa: CASSSPDWLYEQYF
cdr3_nt: TGTGCCAGCAGCTCCCCCGATTGGCTCTACGAGCAGTACTTC

d_call: .
clone_size: few
v_call: TRBV5-4
j_call: TRBJ1-2
cdr3_aa: CASSTRGGFYGYTF
cdr3_nt: TGTGCCAGCAGCACACGTGGGGGCTTCTATGGCTACACCTTC

d_call: .
clone_size: .
v_call: TRBV10-3
j_call: TRBJ1-6
cdr3_aa: CAISVVRDTLNSPLHF
cdr3_nt: TGTGCCATCAGTGTGGTTAGGGACACACTCAATTCACCCCTCCACTTT

d_call: .
clone_size: .
v_call: TRBV5-1
j_call: TRBJ2-3
cdr3_aa: CASSLVVSGEGTDTQYF
cdr3_nt: TGCGCCAGCAGCTTGGTAGTTAGCGGAGAGGGCACAGATACGCAGTATTTT

d_call: TRBD2
clone_size: .
v_call: TRBV28
j_call: TRBJ2-1
cdr3_aa: CASSPWGREGRGGDEQFF
cdr3_nt: TGTGCCAGCAGCCCCTGGGGGCGGGAGGGCCGAGGGGGTGATGAGCAGTTCTTC

d_call: TRBD1
clone_size: .
v_call: TRBV7-3
j_call: TRBJ2-1
cdr3_aa: CASSLGQGRGGESEQFF
cdr3_nt: TGTGCCAGCAGTCTTGGACAGGGCAGGGGTGGAGAAAGTGAGCAGTTCTTC

d_call: TRBD2
clone_size: .
v_call: TRBV7-8
j_call: TRBJ2-3
cdr3_aa: CASRSLAGGTDTQYF
cdr3_nt: TGTGCCAGCAGGTCACTAGCGGGGGGGACAGATACGCAGTATTTT

d_call: TRBD2
clone_size: .
v_call: TRBV10-3
j_call: TRBJ2-7
cdr3_aa: CAISDGSGNRYEQYF
cdr3_nt: TGTGCCATCAGTGATGGTAGCGGGAATCGGTACGAGCAGTACTTC

d_call: TRBD1
clone_size: .
v_call: TRBV7-2
j_call: TRBJ1-1
cdr3_aa: CASKPQGQPNTEAFF
cdr3_nt: TGTGCCAGCAAACCACAGGGACAGCCGAACACTGAAGCTTTCTTT

d_call: TRBD2
clone_size: once
v_call: TRBV4-1
j_call: TRBJ2-6
cdr3_aa: CASSLGLAGGRSGANVLTF
cdr3_nt: TGCGCCAGCAGCCTGGGACTAGCGGGAGGACGCTCTGGGGCCAACGTCCTGACTTTC

d_call: .
clone_size: .
v_call: TRBV5-1
j_call: TRBJ2-3
cdr3_aa: CASSLVATSTDTQYF
cdr3_nt: TGCGCCAGCAGCTTGGTAGCGACTAGCACAGATACGCAGTATTTT

d_call: .
clone_size: .
v_call: TRBV7-9
j_call: TRBJ2-3
cdr3_aa: CASSLVRDTQYF
cdr3_nt: TGTGCCAGCAGCTTAGTCAGAGATACGCAGTATTTT

d_call: TRBD1
clone_size: .
v_call: TRBV18
j_call: TRBJ1-1
cdr3_aa: CASSPRELGQGYMNTEAFF
cdr3_nt: TGTGCCAGCTCACCGAGAGAGCTAGGACAGGGGTACATGAACACTGAAGCTTTCTTT

d_call: TRBD2
clone_size: few
v_call: TRBV3-1/TRBV3-2
j_call: TRBJ2-7
cdr3_aa: CASSPAGGSYEQYF
cdr3_nt: TGTGCCAGCAGCCCGGCGGGGGGGAGCTACGAGCAGTACTTC

d_call: TRBD1
clone_size: .
v_call: TRBV28
j_call: TRBJ1-2
cdr3_aa: CASSPGQGGGYTF
cdr3_nt: TGTGCCAGCAGCCCTGGACAGGGAGGGGGCTACACCTTC

d_call: .
clone_size: .
v_call: TRBV5-1
j_call: TRBJ2-1
cdr3_aa: CASSQQGISYNEQFF
cdr3_nt: TGCGCCAGCAGCCAGCAGGGTATCTCCTACAATGAGCAGTTCTTC

d_call: TRBD2
clone_size: .
v_call: TRBV24-1
j_call: TRBJ2-2
cdr3_aa: CATSDSTSRGTGELFF
cdr3_nt: TGTGCCACCAGTGACTCGACTAGCCGGGGCACCGGGGAGCTGTTTTTT

d_call: .
clone_size: .
v_call: TRBV11-2
j_call: TRBJ2-5
cdr3_aa: CASSQGSETQYF
cdr3_nt: TGTGCCAGCAGTCAGGGGTCCGAGACCCAGTACTTC

d_call: .
clone_size: .
v_call: TRBV9
j_call: TRBJ2-7
cdr3_aa: CASSVVDQAGYEQYF
cdr3_nt: TGTGCCAGCAGCGTAGTTGACCAGGCCGGCTACGAGCAGTACTTC

d_call: .
clone_size: .
v_call: TRBV11-2
j_call: TRBJ2-7
cdr3_aa: CASSLLTVISYEQYF
cdr3_nt: TGTGCCAGCAGCCTATTGACAGTTATTTCCTACGAGCAGTACTTC

d_call: .
clone_size: .
v_call: TRBV28
j_call: TRBJ2-1
cdr3_aa: CASNLRDEQFF
cdr3_nt: TGTGCCAGCAACCTTCGAGATGAGCAGTTCTTC

d_call: TRBD1
clone_size: .
v_call: TRBV20-1
j_call: TRBJ2-7
cdr3_aa: CSATGGWEQYF
cdr3_nt: TGCAGTGCCACAGGGGGCTGGGAGCAGTACTTC

d_call: TRBD1
clone_size: .
v_call: TRBV28
j_call: TRBJ2-7
cdr3_aa: CASSTSRTGNEQYF
cdr3_nt: TGTGCCAGCAGTACTTCCAGGACAGGGAACGAGCAGTACTTC

d_call: .
clone_size: .
v_call: TRBV6-5
j_call: TRBJ2-1
cdr3_aa: CASGLYNEQFF
cdr3_nt: TGTGCCAGTGGCCTCTACAATGAGCAGTTCTTC

d_call: .
clone_size: few
v_call: TRBV19
j_call: TRBJ1-1
cdr3_aa: CASIPQAGQNTEAFF
cdr3_nt: TGTGCCAGTATACCACAAGCAGGCCAAAACACTGAAGCTTTCTTT

d_call: TRBD2
clone_size: .
v_call: TRBV5-4
j_call: TRBJ2-5
cdr3_aa: CASSPWEGETQYF
cdr3_nt: TGTGCCAGCAGCCCTTGGGAGGGGGAGACCCAGTACTTC

d_call: TRBD1
clone_size: .
v_call: TRBV10-3
j_call: TRBJ2-3
cdr3_aa: CAISPGTVSTDTQYF
cdr3_nt: TGTGCCATCAGTCCCGGGACAGTTAGCACAGATACGCAGTATTTT

d_call: .
clone_size: once
v_call: TRBV28
j_call: TRBJ2-5
cdr3_aa: CASSLLRGQETQYF
cdr3_nt: TGTGCCAGCAGTTTACTCAGAGGCCAAGAGACCCAGTACTTC

d_call: .
clone_size: .
v_call: TRBV3-1/TRBV3-2
j_call: TRBJ1-5
cdr3_aa: CASSQDRGNQPQHF
cdr3_nt: TGTGCCAGCAGCCAAGATCGGGGGAATCAGCCCCAGCATTTT

d_call: .
clone_size: .
v_call: TRBV28
j_call: TRBJ2-7
cdr3_aa: CASVNSLREQYF
cdr3_nt: TGTGCCAGCGTGAACAGCCTTAGAGAGCAGTACTTC

d_call: .
clone_size: .
v_call: TRBV19
j_call: TRBJ1-1
cdr3_aa: CASSIGVRGTMTEAFF
cdr3_nt: TGTGCCAGTAGTATAGGCGTGCGGGGGACGATGACTGAAGCTTTCTTT

d_call: .
clone_size: .
v_call: TRBV6-5
j_call: TRBJ1-6
cdr3_aa: CASMQAPNSPLHF
cdr3_nt: TGTGCCAGCATGCAGGCTCCTAATTCACCCCTCCACTTT

d_call: TRBD2
clone_size: .
v_call: TRBV10-3
j_call: TRBJ2-3
cdr3_aa: CAISERTSGSNSDTQYF
cdr3_nt: TGTGCCATCAGTGAGCGTACTAGCGGGAGTAACTCAGATACGCAGTATTTT

d_call: TRBD1
clone_size: once
v_call: TRBV5-1
j_call: TRBJ1-2
cdr3_aa: CASSLGDRGYGYTF
cdr3_nt: TGCGCCAGCAGCTTGGGGGACAGGGGTTATGGCTACACCTTC

d_call: .
clone_size: .
v_call: TRBV19
j_call: TRBJ1-5
cdr3_aa: CASSMAGGQPQHF
cdr3_nt: TGTGCCAGTAGTATGGCGGGGGGGCAGCCCCAGCATTTT

d_call: .
clone_size: few
v_call: TRBV6-2/TRBV6-3
j_call: TRBJ1-2
cdr3_aa: CASSWDGTPMGPDTF
cdr3_nt: TGTGCCAGCAGCTGGGATGGGACACCTATGGGTCCTGACACCTTC

d_call: .
clone_size: .
v_call: TRBV28
j_call: TRBJ1-1
cdr3_aa: CASSSSVAEAFF
cdr3_nt: TGTGCCAGCAGTTCCTCGGTCGCTGAAGCTTTCTTT

d_call: .
clone_size: .
v_call: TRBV24-1
j_call: TRBJ1-6
cdr3_aa: CATSDTPSSYNSPLHF
cdr3_nt: TGTGCCACCAGTGACACGCCGAGCTCCTATAATTCACCCCTCCACTTT

d_call: .
clone_size: .
v_call: TRBV11-3
j_call: TRBJ2-7
cdr3_aa: CASSLDEAREQYF
cdr3_nt: TGTGCCAGCAGCTTAGATGAGGCCCGGGAGCAGTACTTC

d_call: .
clone_size: .
v_call: TRBV5-5
j_call: TRBJ1-1
cdr3_aa: CASSLTAETEAFF
cdr3_nt: TGTGCCAGCAGCTTGACTGCGGAAACTGAAGCTTTCTTT

d_call: TRBD1
clone_size: .
v_call: TRBV6-2/TRBV6-3
j_call: TRBJ1-5
cdr3_aa: CASSYFGLGQGGVGNQPQHF
cdr3_nt: TGTGCCAGCAGTTACTTCGGCCTAGGACAGGGTGGGGTAGGCAATCAGCCCCAGCATTTT

d_call: .
clone_size: .
v_call: TRBV18
j_call: TRBJ1-1
cdr3_aa: CASSTPGGSNTEAFF
cdr3_nt: TGTGCCAGCTCAACCCCGGGGGGTTCGAACACTGAAGCTTTCTTT

d_call: .
clone_size: .
v_call: TRBV18
j_call: TRBJ2-7
cdr3_aa: CASSIRGGYEQYF
cdr3_nt: TGTGCCAGCTCTATACGAGGCGGCTACGAGCAGTACTTC

d_call: .
clone_size: .
v_call: TRBV11-3
j_call: TRBJ2-3
cdr3_aa: CASSPTRTSTDTQYF
cdr3_nt: TGTGCCAGCAGCCCGACACGAACCAGCACAGATACGCAGTATTTT

d_call: TRBD1
clone_size: few
v_call: TRBV5-1
j_call: TRBJ1-6
cdr3_aa: CASSLQGGKNSPLHF
cdr3_nt: TGCGCCAGCAGCTTGCAGGGGGGCAAAAATTCACCCCTCCACTTT

d_call: TRBD1
clone_size: .
v_call: TRBV6-4
j_call: TRBJ2-3
cdr3_aa: CASSPGQGNTDTQYF
cdr3_nt: TGTGCCAGCAGTCCCGGACAGGGAAACACAGATACGCAGTATTTT

d_call: TRBD1
clone_size: .
v_call: TRBV4-3
j_call: TRBJ1-5
cdr3_aa: CASSQGAGQGNQPQHF
cdr3_nt: TGCGCCAGCAGCCAAGGGGCGGGACAGGGGAATCAGCCCCAGCATTTT

d_call: .
clone_size: .
v_call: TRBV15
j_call: TRBJ2-3
cdr3_aa: CATSRGWEDADF
cdr3_nt: TGTGCCACCAGCAGAGGATGGGAGGACGCGGATTTT

d_call: .
clone_size: .
v_call: TRBV19
j_call: TRBJ1-1
cdr3_aa: CASSIEVGGAFF
cdr3_nt: TGTGCCAGTAGTATCGAAGTCGGGGGAGCTTTCTTT

d_call: .
clone_size: .
v_call: TRBV6-2/TRBV6-3
j_call: TRBJ1-5
cdr3_aa: CASSPRYEQPQHF
cdr3_nt: TGTGCCAGCAGTCCCAGGTATGAGCAGCCCCAGCATTTT